A selection of T cell receptor beta chains follows, all from one sample in a study of shared clonotypes between healthy human individuals. Profiling relied on immunoSEQ multiplex PCR, and the TCRdb table lists in-frame clones only, not all of them. The table has about 300,000 clones, under 80% seen once. The specimen was memory CD4+ T cells sorted from blood. These TCRs come from a man aged 25-40 years in good health. Each CDR3 is given with its conserved first and last residue. Each record gives: V gene, J gene, D gene, clone size, CDR3 DNA, CDR3 protein. A D gene is named only where the DNA matches it firmly. A clone size is listed for some rows: how often the clone was seen (once, few, many), or a class if it is expanded.

v_gene: TRBV7-2
j_gene: TRBJ2-1
d_gene: TRBD1
abundance: -
CDR3nt: TGTGCCAGCAGCGCCAAATCCGGGACAGTTTCCTACAATGAGCAGTTCTTC
CDR3aa: CASSAKSGTVSYNEQFF

v_gene: TRBV18
j_gene: TRBJ2-7
d_gene: -
abundance: -
CDR3nt: TGTGCCAGCTCACCCCTAGATTGGGGCGAGCAGTACTTC
CDR3aa: CASSPLDWGEQYF

v_gene: TRBV7-2
j_gene: TRBJ1-5
d_gene: TRBD1
abundance: -
CDR3nt: TGTGCCACCCACGGGACAGGGGACGCCAATCAGCCCCAGCATTTT
CDR3aa: CATHGTGDANQPQHF

v_gene: TRBV27
j_gene: TRBJ2-7
d_gene: TRBD2
abundance: -
CDR3nt: TGTGCCAGCTCCCGACTAGCGGGAGCGGAAGAGCAGTACTTC
CDR3aa: CASSRLAGAEEQYF

v_gene: TRBV7-9
j_gene: TRBJ2-3
d_gene: -
abundance: -
CDR3nt: TGTGCCAGCAGCTTAGGCACGGACACCATTACAGATACGCAGTATTTT
CDR3aa: CASSLGTDTITDTQYF

v_gene: TRBV7-9
j_gene: TRBJ1-1
d_gene: -
abundance: -
CDR3nt: TGTGCCAGCAGCTTGATAGGGGGCACTGAAGCTTTCTTT
CDR3aa: CASSLIGGTEAFF

v_gene: TRBV5-1
j_gene: TRBJ2-5
d_gene: -
abundance: -
CDR3nt: TGCGCCAGCAGCCTGCAAGAGACCCAGTACTTC
CDR3aa: CASSLQETQYF

v_gene: TRBV5-6
j_gene: TRBJ2-3
d_gene: TRBD1
abundance: -
CDR3nt: TGTGCCAGCAGCCGCCTCCGACAGGGGTCGGTAGATACGCAGTATTTT
CDR3aa: CASSRLRQGSVDTQYF

v_gene: TRBV19
j_gene: TRBJ2-4
d_gene: -
abundance: -
CDR3nt: TGTGCCAGTAGTATGGGGGACGTAAACATTCAGTACTTC
CDR3aa: CASSMGDVNIQYF

v_gene: TRBV7-9
j_gene: TRBJ2-1
d_gene: TRBD2
abundance: -
CDR3nt: TGTGCCAGCACCCCCGGGACTAGCGGGAGTTTTTCCTACAATGAGCAGTTCTTC
CDR3aa: CASTPGTSGSFSYNEQFF

v_gene: TRBV7-9
j_gene: TRBJ2-7
d_gene: TRBD2
abundance: -
CDR3nt: TGTGCCAGCAGCTTAGGAGCGGGAGGGCCTGTGACCTACGAGCAGTACTTC
CDR3aa: CASSLGAGGPVTYEQYF

v_gene: TRBV15
j_gene: TRBJ2-5
d_gene: -
abundance: -
CDR3nt: TGTGCCACCAGCAGAGATAGGAGCAGGACTGTTGAGACCCAGTACTTC
CDR3aa: CATSRDRSRTVETQYF

v_gene: TRBV7-2
j_gene: TRBJ2-1
d_gene: -
abundance: -
CDR3nt: TGTGCCAGCAGCTATCACCGGGGGAGCTTGAGCGGTAATGAGCAGTTCTTC
CDR3aa: CASSYHRGSLSGNEQFF

v_gene: TRBV5-8
j_gene: TRBJ2-7
d_gene: TRBD1
abundance: -
CDR3nt: TGTGCCAGCAGCAAGCGACAGGGTCGCGGCGAGCAGTACTTC
CDR3aa: CASSKRQGRGEQYF

v_gene: TRBV28
j_gene: TRBJ2-1
d_gene: -
abundance: few
CDR3nt: TGTGCCAGCAAGGCCCACAATGAGCAGTTCTTC
CDR3aa: CASKAHNEQFF

v_gene: TRBV10-2
j_gene: TRBJ2-2
d_gene: -
abundance: -
CDR3nt: TGCGCCAGCAGTGATATGAATCCAGCCGGGGAGCTGTTTTTT
CDR3aa: CASSDMNPAGELFF

v_gene: TRBV27
j_gene: TRBJ2-7
d_gene: TRBD1
abundance: many
CDR3nt: TGTGCCAGCAGTCAGACAGGGGAGGCCTACGAGCAGTACTTC
CDR3aa: CASSQTGEAYEQYF

v_gene: TRBV11-3
j_gene: TRBJ2-7
d_gene: TRBD2
abundance: -
CDR3nt: TGTGCCAGCAGCATAGCGGGAGTCGCCTCCTACGAGCAGTACTTC
CDR3aa: CASSIAGVASYEQYF

v_gene: TRBV18
j_gene: TRBJ2-5
d_gene: TRBD2
abundance: few
CDR3nt: TGTGCCAGCTCGGCCGTTGGCGGGAGGCTCCAAGAGACCCAGTACTTC
CDR3aa: CASSAVGGRLQETQYF

v_gene: TRBV7-2
j_gene: TRBJ2-5
d_gene: -
abundance: -
CDR3nt: TGTGCCAGCAGCCCTCGTCATGGGACCCAGTACTTC
CDR3aa: CASSPRHGTQYF

v_gene: TRBV7-8
j_gene: TRBJ1-1
d_gene: TRBD1
abundance: -
CDR3nt: TGTGCCAGCAGCCGTTTTATCGACAGGGGAGACACTGAAGCTTTCTTT
CDR3aa: CASSRFIDRGDTEAFF

v_gene: TRBV29-1
j_gene: TRBJ2-7
d_gene: -
abundance: -
CDR3nt: TGCAGCGTTGACCCGGGGTCTGACGAGCAGTACTTC
CDR3aa: CSVDPGSDEQYF

v_gene: TRBV5-5
j_gene: TRBJ2-1
d_gene: -
abundance: -
CDR3nt: TGTGCCAGCAGCTTCGAACAGGGTGAGGATGAGCAGTTCTTC
CDR3aa: CASSFEQGEDEQFF

v_gene: TRBV18
j_gene: TRBJ2-7
d_gene: TRBD2
abundance: once
CDR3nt: TGTGCCAGCTCACCGCGTAGCGGGAGGGCTGTCTACGAGCAGTACTTC
CDR3aa: CASSPRSGRAVYEQYF

v_gene: TRBV20-1
j_gene: TRBJ2-3
d_gene: -
abundance: -
CDR3nt: TGCAGGGTTATATTTGGAGATACGCAGTATTTT
CDR3aa: CRVIFGDTQYF

v_gene: TRBV19
j_gene: TRBJ1-2
d_gene: -
abundance: -
CDR3nt: TGTGCCAGTAGGAAGAAGAACGATGGCTACACCTTC
CDR3aa: CASRKKNDGYTF

v_gene: TRBV7-2
j_gene: TRBJ2-3
d_gene: -
abundance: few
CDR3nt: TGTGCCAGCAGCCCGGGATTTGGAGCAGATACGCAGTATTTT
CDR3aa: CASSPGFGADTQYF

v_gene: TRBV28
j_gene: TRBJ2-1
d_gene: TRBD2
abundance: few
CDR3nt: TGTGCCAGCAGTTACCGGACTAGCATCAATGAGCAGTTCTTC
CDR3aa: CASSYRTSINEQFF

v_gene: TRBV11-3
j_gene: TRBJ2-3
d_gene: -
abundance: once
CDR3nt: TGTGCCAGCAGCTCCTGGGATGGGGATACGCAGTATTTT
CDR3aa: CASSSWDGDTQYF

v_gene: TRBV28
j_gene: TRBJ1-4
d_gene: -
abundance: -
CDR3nt: TGTGCCAGCAGTCCAGGAACCGTCGGTGAAAAACTGTTTTTT
CDR3aa: CASSPGTVGEKLFF

v_gene: TRBV6-1
j_gene: TRBJ2-3
d_gene: TRBD1
abundance: -
CDR3nt: TGTGCCAGCCCTCGGGACAGGGTTGCAGATACGCAGTATTTT
CDR3aa: CASPRDRVADTQYF

v_gene: TRBV7-9
j_gene: TRBJ2-7
d_gene: TRBD2
abundance: -
CDR3nt: TGTGCCAGCAGCTTAGGCGTGACTAGCGGGAGGGCCGGGTCCTACGAGCAGTACTTC
CDR3aa: CASSLGVTSGRAGSYEQYF

v_gene: TRBV5-1
j_gene: TRBJ2-4
d_gene: TRBD1
abundance: -
CDR3nt: TGCGCCAGCAGCCCGTCACAGGGGGATACGGTTCAGTACTTC
CDR3aa: CASSPSQGDTVQYF

v_gene: TRBV5-6
j_gene: TRBJ1-2
d_gene: -
abundance: -
CDR3nt: TGTGCCAGCAGCGAGGGAGTCTATGGCTACACCTTC
CDR3aa: CASSEGVYGYTF

v_gene: TRBV15
j_gene: TRBJ1-1
d_gene: -
abundance: -
CDR3nt: TGTGCCACCAGCAGAGATCTCTTT
CDR3aa: CATSRDLF

v_gene: TRBV19
j_gene: TRBJ2-3
d_gene: TRBD2
abundance: once
CDR3nt: TGTGCCAGTAGTATAGGAGCGGGAGCCGGAGATACGCAGTATTTT
CDR3aa: CASSIGAGAGDTQYF

v_gene: TRBV7-3
j_gene: TRBJ2-2
d_gene: TRBD2
abundance: -
CDR3nt: TGTGCCAGCAGCCCCCGACTAGCGGGCCCCGGGGAGCTGTTTTTT
CDR3aa: CASSPRLAGPGELFF

v_gene: TRBV7-8
j_gene: TRBJ2-1
d_gene: -
abundance: -
CDR3nt: TGTGCCAGCAGCTCGGGAGTGCCCACCTACAATGAGCAGTTCTTC
CDR3aa: CASSSGVPTYNEQFF

v_gene: TRBV7-8
j_gene: TRBJ2-3
d_gene: -
abundance: -
CDR3nt: TGTGCCAGCAGCTTAGCGAATTCAGGCACAGATACGCAGTATTTT
CDR3aa: CASSLANSGTDTQYF

v_gene: TRBV5-6
j_gene: TRBJ2-7
d_gene: TRBD1
abundance: -
CDR3nt: TGTGCCAGCAGCTTCCTTACAGGGGACGAGCAGTACTTC
CDR3aa: CASSFLTGDEQYF

v_gene: TRBV5-1
j_gene: TRBJ2-7
d_gene: -
abundance: once
CDR3nt: TGCGCCAGCAGCTTGGAACGGCCGAGCTCCTACGAGCAGTACTTC
CDR3aa: CASSLERPSSYEQYF

v_gene: TRBV5-1
j_gene: TRBJ2-3
d_gene: -
abundance: -
CDR3nt: TGCGCCAGCAGCTTTAGCGGTAGCACAGATACGCAGTATTTT
CDR3aa: CASSFSGSTDTQYF

v_gene: TRBV5-1
j_gene: TRBJ1-2
d_gene: TRBD1
abundance: -
CDR3nt: TGCGCCAGCAGCTCGGACAGGGCCTCCAATGGCTACACCTTC
CDR3aa: CASSSDRASNGYTF

v_gene: TRBV5-4
j_gene: TRBJ2-1
d_gene: TRBD2
abundance: -
CDR3nt: TGTGCCACCTGGGCCCCCCTTCGGGAGGGCCGGAGAGGCAATGAGCAGTTCTTC
CDR3aa: CATWAPLREGRRGNEQFF

v_gene: TRBV10-3
j_gene: TRBJ2-4
d_gene: TRBD2
abundance: -
CDR3nt: TGTGCCATCAGTGAACGTCTAGCGGATAAAAACATTCAGTACTTC
CDR3aa: CAISERLADKNIQYF

v_gene: TRBV5-6
j_gene: TRBJ2-5
d_gene: -
abundance: -
CDR3nt: TGTGCCAGCAGCTTGCCGACTCTAGCCGAGACCCAGTACTTC
CDR3aa: CASSLPTLAETQYF

v_gene: TRBV6-4
j_gene: TRBJ2-5
d_gene: TRBD2
abundance: -
CDR3nt: TGTGCCAGCAGTGACAGCGGGAGGGAGAGAGAGACCCAGTACTTC
CDR3aa: CASSDSGRERETQYF

v_gene: TRBV18
j_gene: TRBJ1-5
d_gene: -
abundance: -
CDR3nt: TGTGCCAGCTCAAATTATAGCAATCAGCCCCAGCATTTT
CDR3aa: CASSNYSNQPQHF

v_gene: TRBV29-1
j_gene: TRBJ2-3
d_gene: -
abundance: -
CDR3nt: TGCAGCGTTGCAGGGCTAGCATTTGTCCCAGATACGCAGTATTTT
CDR3aa: CSVAGLAFVPDTQYF

v_gene: TRBV5-1
j_gene: TRBJ2-1
d_gene: TRBD2
abundance: -
CDR3nt: TGCGCCAGCAGCTTGGCCATGGGTAGCGGGAGATACAATGAGCAGTTCTTC
CDR3aa: CASSLAMGSGRYNEQFF

v_gene: TRBV6-1
j_gene: TRBJ2-1
d_gene: -
abundance: -
CDR3nt: TGTGCCAGCACACTGGGGGTTTCCTTATACAATGAGCAGTTCTTC
CDR3aa: CASTLGVSLYNEQFF

v_gene: TRBV9
j_gene: TRBJ1-2
d_gene: -
abundance: -
CDR3nt: TGTGCCAGCAGCCCGACGGGGGCCACCAACTATGGCTACACCTTC
CDR3aa: CASSPTGATNYGYTF

v_gene: TRBV7-8
j_gene: TRBJ1-5
d_gene: TRBD1
abundance: -
CDR3nt: TGTGCCAGCAGCTTAGCGCTAAGACAGGGGGGCTCTAGCAATCAGCCCCAGCATTTT
CDR3aa: CASSLALRQGGSSNQPQHF

v_gene: TRBV5-8
j_gene: TRBJ1-5
d_gene: TRBD1
abundance: many
CDR3nt: TGTGCCAGCAGCTTGGGACAGGGGGCAAGTCAGCCCCAGCATTTT
CDR3aa: CASSLGQGASQPQHF

v_gene: TRBV6-5
j_gene: TRBJ1-5
d_gene: -
abundance: -
CDR3nt: TGTGCCAGCAGTTCTAGATCCGGGACCCGCAATCAGCCCCAGCATTTT
CDR3aa: CASSSRSGTRNQPQHF

v_gene: TRBV5-1
j_gene: TRBJ1-5
d_gene: -
abundance: -
CDR3nt: TGCGCCAGCAGCTTGGCAGGGTCGCGCAATCAGCCCCAGCATTTT
CDR3aa: CASSLAGSRNQPQHF

v_gene: TRBV5-4
j_gene: TRBJ2-7
d_gene: TRBD1
abundance: -
CDR3nt: TGTGCCAGCAGCTCCCCGATGGGACAGGGTAACTACGAGCAGTACTTC
CDR3aa: CASSSPMGQGNYEQYF

v_gene: TRBV21-1
j_gene: TRBJ2-7
d_gene: -
abundance: few
CDR3nt: TGTGCCCGACCCCGGGCCAACAAAAAATCCTACGAGCAGTACTTC
CDR3aa: CARPRANKKSYEQYF

v_gene: TRBV5-1
j_gene: TRBJ2-2
d_gene: -
abundance: -
CDR3nt: TGCGCCAGCAATCCGGGTAACACCGGGGAGCTGTTTTTT
CDR3aa: CASNPGNTGELFF

v_gene: TRBV15
j_gene: TRBJ2-4
d_gene: -
abundance: -
CDR3nt: TGTGCCACCACAGTGGGGGGCCAAGGGAACATTCAGTACTTC
CDR3aa: CATTVGGQGNIQYF